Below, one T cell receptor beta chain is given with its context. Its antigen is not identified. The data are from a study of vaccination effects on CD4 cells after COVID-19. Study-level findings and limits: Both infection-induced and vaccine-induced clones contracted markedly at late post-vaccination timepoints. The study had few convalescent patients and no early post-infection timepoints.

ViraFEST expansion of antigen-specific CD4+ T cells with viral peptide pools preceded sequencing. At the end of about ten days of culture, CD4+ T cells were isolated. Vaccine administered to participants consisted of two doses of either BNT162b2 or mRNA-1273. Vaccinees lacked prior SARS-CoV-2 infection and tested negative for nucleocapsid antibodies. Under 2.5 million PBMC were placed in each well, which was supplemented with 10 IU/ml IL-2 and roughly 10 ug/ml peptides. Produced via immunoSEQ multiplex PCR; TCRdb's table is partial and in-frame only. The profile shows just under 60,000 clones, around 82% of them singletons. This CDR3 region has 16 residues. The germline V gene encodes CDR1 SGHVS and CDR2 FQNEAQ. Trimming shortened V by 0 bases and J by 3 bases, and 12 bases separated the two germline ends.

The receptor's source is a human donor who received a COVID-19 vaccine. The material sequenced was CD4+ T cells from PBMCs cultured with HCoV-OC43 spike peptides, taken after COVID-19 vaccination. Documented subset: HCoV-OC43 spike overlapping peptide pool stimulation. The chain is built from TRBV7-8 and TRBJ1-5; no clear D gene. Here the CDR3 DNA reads TGTGCCAGCAGCTTAGCGAGCATACTATCCAATCAGCCCCAGCATTTT. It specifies CASSLASILSNQPQHF. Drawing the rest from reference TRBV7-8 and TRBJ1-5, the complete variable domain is GAGVSQSPRYKVAKRGQDVALRCDPISGHVSLFWYQQALGQGPEFLTYFQNEAQLDKSGLPSDRFFAERPEGSVSTLKIQRTQQEDSAVYLCASSLASILSNQPQHFGDGTRLSIL.